The rows below give T cell receptor beta chains drawn from one sample of a study of identical twins' blood T cells. One entry per CDR3 protein results from TCRdb running MiXCR on the 5' RACE reads. The sample holds a few hundred thousand distinct CDR3 sequences; 28% are singletons and the top ten take roughly 5.5%. Sequencing was done on a sample of PBMCs. The receptor set was obtained from a woman aged 18 to 50 in good health. CDR3s include the opening cysteine and the closing phenylalanine or tryptophan. The D gene is left open where the match is weak. Clone sizes are given selectively: once, few, many, or a class where the clone is expanded.

clone size,J gene,V gene,D gene,CDR3 protein,CDR3 DNA
few,TRBJ1-2,TRBV6-5,TRBD1,CASLDRFGGYTF,TGTGCCAGCTTGGACAGGTTTGGGGGCTACACCTTC
few,TRBJ1-1,TRBV2,-,CASSSGHANTEAFF,TGTGCCAGCAGTTCCGGACACGCGAACACTGAAGCTTTCTTT
-,TRBJ1-1,TRBV5-1,TRBD1,CASSLWGGQGGTEAFF,TGCGCCAGCAGCTTGTGGGGGGGACAGGGTGGCACTGAAGCTTTCTTT
many,TRBJ1-1,TRBV2,-,CASSYRQTEAFF,TGTGCCAGCAGCTACAGACAGACTGAAGCTTTCTTT
-,TRBJ1-4,TRBV20-1,TRBD1,CSADPTGGREKLFF,TGCAGTGCTGACCCGACAGGGGGTCGTGAAAAACTGTTTTTT
-,TRBJ1-6,TRBV5-1,-,CASSGVTGTNSPLHF,TGCGCCAGCAGCGGCGTCACAGGGACTAATTCACCCCTCCACTTT
-,TRBJ2-7,TRBV4-3,TRBD2,CASSQDPSGRSSYEQYF,TGCGCCAGCAGCCAAGATCCTAGCGGGAGATCATCCTACGAGCAGTACTTC
-,TRBJ1-1,TRBV7-9,-,CAGSLDMNTEAFF,TGTGCCGGCAGCTTAGATATGAACACTGAAGCTTTCTTT
-,TRBJ1-1,TRBV27,TRBD1,CASSLGTGDWAFF,TGTGCCAGCAGTTTAGGGACAGGGGATTGGGCTTTCTTT
many,TRBJ1-2,TRBV29-1,-,CSVPVDYGYTF,TGCAGCGTTCCCGTAGACTATGGCTACACCTTC
few,TRBJ2-3,TRBV20-1,TRBD2,CSARGLAGVDTQYF,TGCAGTGCTAGGGGACTAGCGGGAGTAGATACGCAGTATTTT
-,TRBJ1-2,TRBV11-2,-,CATAPITGMIPYGYTF,TGTGCCACCGCGCCGATTACAGGGATGATCCCCTATGGCTACACCTTC
many,TRBJ1-2,TRBV29-1,TRBD1,CSVVDRDFYGYTF,TGCAGCGTTGTAGACAGGGACTTCTATGGCTACACCTTC
-,TRBJ2-5,TRBV5-1,-,CASRTERETQYF,TGCGCCAGCAGGACGGAGAGGGAGACCCAGTACTTC
many,TRBJ1-2,TRBV10-3,-,CAISRTEYGYTF,TGTGCCATCAGTCGGACAGAATATGGCTACACCTTC
few,TRBJ2-3,TRBV19,-,CASSREPRHTQYF,TGTGCCTCTTCTAGGGAGCCGAGGCATACGCAGTATTTT
-,TRBJ2-3,TRBV9,TRBD2,CASSPSGGPTDTQYF,TGTGCCAGCAGCCCTAGCGGAGGACCCACAGATACGCAGTATTTT
-,TRBJ1-1,TRBV6-5,-,CASSYSSRDEAFF,TGTGCCAGCAGTTACTCGAGCAGGGATGAAGCTTTCTTT
-,TRBJ1-4,TRBV7-9,-,CASSFPSSTNEKLFF,TGTGCCAGCAGCTTCCCGTCATCAACTAATGAAAAACTGTTTTTT
-,TRBJ1-4,TRBV5-1,-,CASSTDRATNEKLFF,TGCGCCAGCAGCACGGACCGGGCAACTAATGAAAAACTGTTTTTT
many,TRBJ1-1,TRBV2,-,CASSGTTFSNTEAFF,TGTGCCAGCAGTGGGACAACCTTTTCGAACACTGAAGCTTTCTTT
-,TRBJ1-1,TRBV18,-,CASSPPRTVNTEAFF,TGTGCCAGCTCACCACCCCGGACAGTGAACACTGAAGCTTTCTTT
many,TRBJ1-1,TRBV20-1,TRBD1,CSASKTGIGFGTEAFF,TGCAGTGCTAGTAAGACAGGGATCGGATTTGGCACTGAAGCTTTCTTT
-,TRBJ1-1,TRBV27,-,CASSPGSGTEAFF,TGTGCCAGCAGCCCCGGTAGTGGCACTGAAGCTTTCTTT
once,TRBJ1-3,TRBV3-1,-,CGTGYYGNTIYF,TGTGGCACAGGGTATTACGGAAACACCATATATTTT
few,TRBJ1-1,TRBV29-1,-,CSVEDAGDTEAFF,TGCAGCGTCGAAGACGCGGGCGACACTGAAGCTTTCTTT
-,TRBJ1-5,TRBV5-1,-,CAGSLAPGGDQPQHF,TGCGCCGGCAGCTTGGCCCCGGGGGGCGATCAGCCCCAGCATTTT
-,TRBJ1-4,TRBV6-6,-,CASSYGSEKLFF,TGTGCCAGCAGTTACGGCAGTGAAAAACTGTTTTTT
many,TRBJ2-1,TRBV27,TRBD2,CASRTSGGAYNEQFF,TGTGCCAGCAGGACTAGCGGGGGGGCATACAATGAGCAGTTCTTC
many,TRBJ1-1,TRBV5-1,-,CASSLETGNTEAFF,TGCGCCAGCAGCTTGGAGACAGGGAACACTGAAGCTTTCTTT
-,TRBJ1-4,TRBV29-1,-,CSVERGVTRMNEKLFF,TGCAGCGTTGAACGGGGCGTGACACGGATGAACGAAAAACTGTTTTTT